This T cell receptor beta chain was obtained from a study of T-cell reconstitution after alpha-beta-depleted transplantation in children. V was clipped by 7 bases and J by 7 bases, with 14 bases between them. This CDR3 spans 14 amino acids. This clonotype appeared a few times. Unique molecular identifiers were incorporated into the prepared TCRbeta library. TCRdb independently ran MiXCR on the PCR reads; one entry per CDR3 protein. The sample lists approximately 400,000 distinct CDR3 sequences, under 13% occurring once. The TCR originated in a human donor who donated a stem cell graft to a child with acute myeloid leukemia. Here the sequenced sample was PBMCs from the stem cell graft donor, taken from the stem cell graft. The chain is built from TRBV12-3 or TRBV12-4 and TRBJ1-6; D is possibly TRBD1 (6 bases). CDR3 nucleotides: TGTGCCAGCACTAGACAGGATTGGAATTCACCCCTCCACTTT. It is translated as CASTRQDWNSPLHF.